This note documents a single TCR beta chain sequence. The antigen remains unidentified. Assay used: immunoSEQ multiplex PCR; TCRdb lists only in-frame clones, some missing. The sample carries over 10,000 clones, over 70% recorded once. The data were obtained in a study of STAT3 mutations in large granular lymphocyte leukemia. Background on the study: Canonical activating STAT3 mutations were detected in roughly half of the longitudinally sequenced T-LGLL patients. Study-level findings and limits: Some patients had dominant TCR clones larger than their STAT3 mutant burden. In T-cell large granular lymphocyte leukemia, about half of patients showed multiple immunodominant subclonotypes. After therapy, about 35% of the 18 patients switched clonotypes, all new clones STAT3 wild type.

Germline V gene data show CDR1 as SEHNR and CDR2 as FQNEAQ (reference sequence). V lost 6 bases and J lost 3, with 16 bases in between. This CDR3 comprises 15 residues. The source of this sequence is a man aged 60 to 69 with T-cell large granular lymphocyte leukemia. Some clones in this sample may be carry-over from other donors' samples. Sequenced input: peripheral blood mononuclear cells. The V call is TRBV7-9, the J call TRBJ2-3; weak D call: TRBD1 (7 bases). DNA for the CDR3: TGTGCCAGCAGGGCCTCAGGGGGAGGAACAGATACGCAGTATTTT. Protein product: CASRASGGGTDTQYF.